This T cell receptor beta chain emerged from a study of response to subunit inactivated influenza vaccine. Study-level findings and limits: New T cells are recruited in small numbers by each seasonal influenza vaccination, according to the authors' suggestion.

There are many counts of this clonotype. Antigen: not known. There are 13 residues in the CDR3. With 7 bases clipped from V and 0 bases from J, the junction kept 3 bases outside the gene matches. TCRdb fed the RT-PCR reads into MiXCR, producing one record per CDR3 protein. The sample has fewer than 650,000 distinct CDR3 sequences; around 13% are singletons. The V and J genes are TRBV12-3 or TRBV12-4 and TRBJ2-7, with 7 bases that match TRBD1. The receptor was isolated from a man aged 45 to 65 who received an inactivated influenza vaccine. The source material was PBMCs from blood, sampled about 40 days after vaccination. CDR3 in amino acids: CASTGTASYEQYF. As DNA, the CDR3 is TGTGCCAGCACTGGGACAGCCTCCTACGAGCAGTACTTC.